The subject of this entry is one T cell receptor (beta chain). The sample is drawn from a study of blood T cells in healthy people across ages. The CDR3 consists of 14 residues. Germline values: CDR1 SQVTM, CDR2 ANQGSEA. The V segment lost 4 bases and the J segment 9 bases; nucleotides outside the gene matches: 10. A second roughly 7 to 12 cycle PCR used barcoded and J-beta primers. TCRdb analysed the 5' RACE reads with MiXCR anew, one entry per CDR3 protein. The table records 900,000 to 950,000 distinct CDR3 sequences, almost 30% of them present only once. The same specimen was also included in a second study, on T cells of mothers and their children.

The sample taken for sequencing was blood. The rearrangement links TRBV29-1 to TRBJ2-5; 11 positions agree with TRBD2. The sequence came from a woman aged 40-49 years in good health. Here the CDR3 DNA reads TGCAGCGTTGTCTCCCCACTAGCGGGGGAGGCCCAGTACTTC. Protein: CSVVSPLAGEAQYF.